This section outlines one TCR beta chain sequence together with its context. What it recognizes is unknown. The record originates from a study of T-cell memory formation after mild COVID-19. Deletions cut 3 bases from V and 7 bases from J, with 12 bases between. The germline V gene encodes CDR1 KGHSH and CDR2 LQKENI. This CDR3 comprises 14 residues. 5'RACE, which relied on constant-segment primers, yielded TCR alpha and TCR beta cDNA libraries carrying sample barcodes and UMIs. Using its own MiXCR run on the 5' RACE reads, TCRdb lists one record per CDR3 protein. The sample contains around 450,000 distinct CDR3 sequences, 20% of which appear only once. Study findings and constraints: Pre-infection memory contained some responding clones, which suggested that cross-reactive memory had joined.

The sequence came from an adult woman who had mild COVID-19 (a few samples of this study predate the infection). Cell type and time point are not known. This sequence joins TRBV18 and TRBJ1-4; the D is unclear. Material for sequencing was PBMCs or a T cell subset sorted from them (not recorded which). Written as DNA, the CDR3 is TGTGCCAGCTCACCGTCGGCAACACGTGAAAAACTGTTTTTT. This translates into CASSPSATREKLFF.